Listed below are T cell receptor beta chains from one sample, sequenced in a study of glioma-infiltrating T cells. Each CDR3 protein is one row after TCRdb ran MiXCR on the multiplex PCR reads. The table records about 380,000 distinct CDR3 sequences, roughly two fifths of them present only once. Material for sequencing was glioma tissue, nonneoplastic brain tissue, or PBMCs (not recorded which). The origin of the receptors is a human donor with low-grade glioma or glioblastoma, undergoing nonglioma brain surgery, or in good health (not recorded which). The CDR3 runs from the conserved cysteine through the conserved F or W. A D gene is named only where the DNA matches it firmly. Clone size is shown for a subset of rows, as once, few, many or a class of expanded clone.

>TRBV20-1|NA|TRBJ1-5|NA
TGCAGTGCTAGAGATCAGAGGGGTGGTCAGCCCCAGCATTTT
CSARDQRGGQPQHF
>TRBV7-2|NA|TRBJ2-1|TRBD2
TGTGCCAGCAGCACGGGACTAGCGCACTACAATGAGCAGTCCTTC
CASSTGLAHYNEQSF
>TRBV19|NA|TRBJ1-1|TRBD1
TGTGCCAGTACCCGACAGGGCCGAGGGGACACTGAAGCTTTCTTT
CASTRQGRGDTEAFF
>TRBV20-1|NA|TRBJ2-7|NA
TGCAGTGCTAGAGATGGTCAAGGAGCTGTCGGGCACGAGCAGTACTTC
CSARDGQGAVGHEQYF
>TRBV7-9|many|TRBJ1-1|NA
TGTGCCAGCAGCTTAGGGCTTATGAACACTGAAGCTTTCTTT
CASSLGLMNTEAFF
>TRBV27|many|TRBJ2-7|NA
TGTGCCAGCAGTTTATCCCCACAGGCGGCAGGGACCTCCTACGAGCAGTACTTC
CASSLSPQAAGTSYEQYF
>TRBV19|NA|TRBJ2-2|NA
TGTGCCAGTAGTCCTATCGTGGGTAACACCGGGGAGCTGTTTTTT
CASSPIVGNTGELFF
>TRBV28|NA|TRBJ1-5|TRBD1
TGTGCCAGCAGTTTAAGTGTCGGACAGGGGATGAGCAATCAGCCCCAGCATTTT
CASSLSVGQGMSNQPQHF
>TRBV28|many|TRBJ1-5|NA
TGTGCCAGCAAGCTCCGTGGGCAGATAAATCAGCCCCAGCATTTT
CASKLRGQINQPQHF
>TRBV4-3|NA|TRBJ1-5|NA
TGCGCCAGCAGCCAAGATTTGGGGGATCAGCCCCAGCATTTT
CASSQDLGDQPQHF
>TRBV19|many|TRBJ2-4|NA
TGTGCCAGTAGTATGAGGAGAAACATTCAGTACTTC
CASSMRRNIQYF
>TRBV4-1|NA|TRBJ1-2|NA
TGCGCCAGCAGCCAAGATCACAGCCGGGGAAGCTATGGCTACACCTTC
CASSQDHSRGSYGYTF
>TRBV27|many|TRBJ1-5|NA
TGTGCCAGCAGCTACGGACGGTACGATCAGCCCCAGCATTTT
CASSYGRYDQPQHF
>TRBV3-1|few|TRBJ2-4|NA
TGTGCCAGCAGCCAAGACAGGGAAATGGCCAAAAACATTCAGTACTTC
CASSQDREMAKNIQYF